This record covers a single T cell receptor (beta chain). Ten or more counts support this clonotype. Its specific antigen is unknown. No qualities accompany the bases; no much larger clone lies one base away. To synthesize cDNA, template-switch 5'RACE was performed with a primer carrying a 10-nucleotide random unique molecular identifier so that each TCR transcript was tagged. Over 190 million TCR-beta sequences, covering 15-18 subjects, were produced in each sequencing run. The RNeasy kit was used to extract total RNA. The KAPA Real-time Library Amplification kit was used to amplify TCR-beta VDJ regions with primers targeting the TCR constant region and the 5'RACE anchor. Sample indexes and Illumina adaptors were added in a first PCR, and a second PCR then increased library yield. The roughly 650 bp TCR product was size-selected on a 2% E-gel SizeSelection system after Ampure bead purification. Before pooling, library quality was assessed on a Bioanalyzer, concentration was determined with Qubit, and library quantification was performed with the Kapa Library Quantification kit. Libraries were sequenced paired-end 2 x 150 bp on an Illumina HiSeq 2500. To increase sequence diversity, roughly 24-31% phiX was spiked into each library pool. Turning to the authors' computational methods: Quality-filtered reads were processed with the UMI-based MiGEC pipeline, and over 75% of raw TCR sequences were removed by the MiGEC pipeline during error correction. IMGT germline references were used for aligning VDJ genes, and each clonotype was defined as a unique CDR3 amino acid sequence together with its V-J genes. Clonal expansion, Shannon diversity and CDR3 relatedness (CalcPairwiseDistances, ClusterSamples) were evaluated with VDJtools, and phylogenetic trees were built with CLCbio workbench. Clones with at least 8 unique UMIs were defined as expanded, with this threshold being based on coefficient-of-variation modelling across technical triplicates. TCRdb's own reprocessing of the public reads used fastp at Q25 and MiXCR and kept productive beta chains. Identical CDR3 proteins give one entry, which carries the most common genes and DNA. TCRdb's processing, not the study's, gives the V and J calls here. The sample table lists some 37,000 distinct CDR3 sequences, 3.2% of them with a count of one. Roughly 8.2% of the sample goes to the ten largest clones.

Its CDR3 holds 18 amino acids, cysteine through phenylalanine. Only CDR3 DNA remains: 54 bases, in frame from the first base. From V the trimming removes 5 bases and from J it removes 0 bases, while the gene matches leave 7 bases of the junction unaccounted for. The germline V gene encodes CDR1 LNHDA and CDR2 SQIVND (reference sequence). The meaning of the sample's time point label: longitudinal time-point 1 (baseline). Libraries from unsorted PBMCs were made from 2 million PBMCs kept in RNAlater at -80 degrees C until RNA extraction. The multiple sclerosis patients were enrolled in a US clinical protocol that evaluated disease progression with magnetic resonance imaging. PBMCs were separated from peripheral blood using Ficoll-Hypaque density gradient centrifugation and then cryopreserved in liquid nitrogen. This entry belongs to a study of neurological immune-mediated disorders (dated by TCRdb to the late 2010s). Describing the broader study: Among the roughly 35 multiple sclerosis patients, roughly 31 had relapsing-remitting MS and 3 had secondary progressive MS. The 85 to 110 TCR-beta libraries included longitudinal samples, technical triplicates and paired sorted CD4+ and CD8+ T-cell subsets alongside PBMC samples. Using UMI-based sequencing, the study compared peripheral blood TCR-beta repertoires from patients with HTLV-I-associated myelopathy (HAM/TSP), patients with multiple sclerosis, and healthy controls. Longitudinal HAM/TSP and healthy donors had 3 time-points each (about 3-45 month intervals). The cohort was made up of approximately 69 subjects, consisting of some 15 HAM/TSP patients, about 35 multiple sclerosis patients and around 20 healthy controls. On the study overall, not on this receptor specifically: Repertoires from 18 of 34 MS patients were grouped by phylogenetic analysis into a cluster of related CDR3 sequences, suggesting a possible repertoire-level signature. TCR clonal expansion was highest in HAM/TSP patients and lowest in MS patients, with MS patients falling below even healthy controls. Across subjects, expanded clones never shared an identical CDR3 amino acid sequence, which suggests that the TCR-beta repertoires in every group were private. The MS cluster showed no association with clinical or MRI features, and the authors stated that larger cohorts are needed.

The receptor was derived from a woman in her sixties or seventies with multiple sclerosis. Sequencing was carried out using PBMCs. This sequence uses TRBV19 and TRBJ2-1, with 13 junctional bases fitting TRBD2. In nucleotides, the sequence is TGTGCCAGTAGTCCCTACCGGACTAGCGGGGGCTCCTACAATGAGCAGTTCTTC. This encodes CASSPYRTSGGSYNEQFF.